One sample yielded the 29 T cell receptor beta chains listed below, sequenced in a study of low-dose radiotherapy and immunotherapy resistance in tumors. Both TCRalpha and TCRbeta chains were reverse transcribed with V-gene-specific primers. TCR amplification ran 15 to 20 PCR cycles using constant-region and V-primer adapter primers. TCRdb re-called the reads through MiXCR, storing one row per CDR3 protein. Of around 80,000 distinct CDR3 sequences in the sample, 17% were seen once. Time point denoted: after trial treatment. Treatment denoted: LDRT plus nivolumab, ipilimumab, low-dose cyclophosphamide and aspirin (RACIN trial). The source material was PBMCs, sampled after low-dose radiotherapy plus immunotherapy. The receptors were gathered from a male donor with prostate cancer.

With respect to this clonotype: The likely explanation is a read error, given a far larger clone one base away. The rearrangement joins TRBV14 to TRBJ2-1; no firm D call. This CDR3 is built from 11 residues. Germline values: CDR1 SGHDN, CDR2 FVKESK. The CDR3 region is CASAWGNEQFF. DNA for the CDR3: TGTGCAAGCGCGTGGGGTAACGAGCAGTTCTTC.

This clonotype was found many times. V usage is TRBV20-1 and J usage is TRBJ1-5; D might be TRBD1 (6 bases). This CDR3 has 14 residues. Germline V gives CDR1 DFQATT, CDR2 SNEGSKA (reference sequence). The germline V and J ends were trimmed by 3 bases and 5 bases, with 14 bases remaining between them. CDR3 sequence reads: CSASSAGADQPQHF. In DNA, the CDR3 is TGCAGTGCTAGCTCGGCAGGGGCCGATCAGCCCCAGCATTTT.

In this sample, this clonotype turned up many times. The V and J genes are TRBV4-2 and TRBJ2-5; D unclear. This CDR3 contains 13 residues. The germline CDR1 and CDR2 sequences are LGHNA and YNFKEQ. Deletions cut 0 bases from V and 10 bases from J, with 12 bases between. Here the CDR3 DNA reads TGTGCCAGCAGCCAAGAAACCGGGCTCGACCAGTACTTC. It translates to CASSQETGLDQYF.

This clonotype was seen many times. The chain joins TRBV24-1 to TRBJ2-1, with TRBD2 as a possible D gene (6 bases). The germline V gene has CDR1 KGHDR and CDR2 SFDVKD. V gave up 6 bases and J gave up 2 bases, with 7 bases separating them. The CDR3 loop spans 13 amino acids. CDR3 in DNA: TGTGCCACCAGTCCGGGAGCCTACAATGAGCAGTTCTTC. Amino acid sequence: CATSPGAYNEQFF.

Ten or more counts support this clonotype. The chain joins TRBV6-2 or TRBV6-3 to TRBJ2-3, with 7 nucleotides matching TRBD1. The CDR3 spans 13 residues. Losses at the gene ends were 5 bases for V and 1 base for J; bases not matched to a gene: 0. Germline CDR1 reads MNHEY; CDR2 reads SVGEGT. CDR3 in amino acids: CASSDRGTDTQYF. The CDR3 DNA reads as TGTGCCAGCAGTGACAGGGGCACAGATACGCAGTATTTT.

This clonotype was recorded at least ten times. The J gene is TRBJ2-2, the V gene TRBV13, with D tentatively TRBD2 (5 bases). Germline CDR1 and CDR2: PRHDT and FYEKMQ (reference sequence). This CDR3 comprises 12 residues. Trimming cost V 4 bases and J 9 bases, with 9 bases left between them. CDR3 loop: CASSSRGWELFF. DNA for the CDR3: TGTGCCAGCAGCTCACGCGGGTGGGAGCTGTTTTTT.

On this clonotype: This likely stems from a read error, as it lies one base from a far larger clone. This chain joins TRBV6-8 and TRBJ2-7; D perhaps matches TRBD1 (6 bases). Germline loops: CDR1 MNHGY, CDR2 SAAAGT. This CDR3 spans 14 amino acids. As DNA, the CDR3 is TGTACGACAAAGACAGGACATGGGGCCTACGAGCAGTACTTC. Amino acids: CTTKTGHGAYEQYF.

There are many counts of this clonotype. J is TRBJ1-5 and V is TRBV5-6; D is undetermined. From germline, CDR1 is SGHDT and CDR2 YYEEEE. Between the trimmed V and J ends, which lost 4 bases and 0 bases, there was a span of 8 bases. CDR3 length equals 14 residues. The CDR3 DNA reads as TGTGCCAGCAGCCCGGCATATAGCAATCAGCCCCAGCATTTT. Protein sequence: CASSPAYSNQPQHF.

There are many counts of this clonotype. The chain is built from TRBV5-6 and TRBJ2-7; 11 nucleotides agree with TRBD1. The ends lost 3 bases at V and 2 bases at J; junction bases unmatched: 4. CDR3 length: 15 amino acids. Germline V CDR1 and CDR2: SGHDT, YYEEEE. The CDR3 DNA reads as TGTGCCAGCAGCTCGGACAGGGGGCCGCCCTACGAGCAGTACTTC. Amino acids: CASSSDRGPPYEQYF.

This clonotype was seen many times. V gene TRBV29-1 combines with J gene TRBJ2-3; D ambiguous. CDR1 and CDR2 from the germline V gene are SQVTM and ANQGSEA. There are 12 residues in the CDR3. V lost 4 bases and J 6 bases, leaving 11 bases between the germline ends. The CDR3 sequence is CSVGEGDDTQYF. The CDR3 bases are TGCAGCGTTGGTGAAGGTGACGATACGCAGTATTTT.

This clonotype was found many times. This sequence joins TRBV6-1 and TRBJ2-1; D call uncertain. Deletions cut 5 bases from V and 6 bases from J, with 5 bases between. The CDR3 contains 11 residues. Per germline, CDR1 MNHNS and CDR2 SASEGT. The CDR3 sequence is CASSTPNEQFF. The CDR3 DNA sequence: TGTGCCAGCAGTACCCCCAATGAGCAGTTCTTC.

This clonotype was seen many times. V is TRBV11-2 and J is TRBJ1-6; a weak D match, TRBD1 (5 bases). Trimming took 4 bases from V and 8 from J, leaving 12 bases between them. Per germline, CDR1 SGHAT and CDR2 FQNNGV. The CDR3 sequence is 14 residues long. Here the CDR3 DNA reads TGTGCCAGCAGCTCACGGGACGGCTATTCACCCCTCCACTTT. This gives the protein CASSSRDGYSPLHF.

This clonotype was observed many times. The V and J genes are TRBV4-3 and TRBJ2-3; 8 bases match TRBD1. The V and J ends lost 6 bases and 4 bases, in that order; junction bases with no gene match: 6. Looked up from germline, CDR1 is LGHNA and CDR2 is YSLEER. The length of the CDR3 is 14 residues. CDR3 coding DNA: TGCGCCAGCAGTCAAATGGACAGGGCAGATACGCAGTATTTT. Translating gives CASSQMDRADTQYF.

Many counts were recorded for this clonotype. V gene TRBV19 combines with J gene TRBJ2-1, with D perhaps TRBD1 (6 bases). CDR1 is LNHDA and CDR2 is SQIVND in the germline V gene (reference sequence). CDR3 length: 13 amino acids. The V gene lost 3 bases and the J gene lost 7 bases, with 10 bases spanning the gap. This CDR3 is CASSILGGNEQFF. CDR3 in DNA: TGTGCCAGTAGTATTTTAGGGGGAAATGAGCAGTTCTTC.

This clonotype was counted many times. In DNA form, the CDR3 reads TGTGCCAGCAGTTTAAGTAGAGGCGACTATGGCTACACCTTC. Translated: CASSLSRGDYGYTF. This sequence joins TRBV28 and TRBJ1-2; D call uncertain. With 2 bases removed from V and 3 bases from J, the gap between germline ends came to 10 bases. The germline V gene has CDR1 MDHEN and CDR2 SYDVKM. The CDR3 is made up of 14 amino acids.

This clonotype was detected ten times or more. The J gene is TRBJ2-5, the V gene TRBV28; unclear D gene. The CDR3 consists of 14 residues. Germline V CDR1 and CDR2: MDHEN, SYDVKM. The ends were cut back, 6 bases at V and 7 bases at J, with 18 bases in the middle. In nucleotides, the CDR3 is TGTGCCAGCAGCTGGTCATTCCCGGGTGCGACCCAGTACTTC. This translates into CASSWSFPGATQYF.

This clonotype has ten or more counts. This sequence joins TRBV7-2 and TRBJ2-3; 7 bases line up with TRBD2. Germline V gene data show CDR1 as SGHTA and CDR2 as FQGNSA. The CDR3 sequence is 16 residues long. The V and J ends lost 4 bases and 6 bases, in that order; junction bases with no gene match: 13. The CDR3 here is CASSWGEAGVRDTQYF. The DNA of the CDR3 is TGTGCCAGCAGCTGGGGGGAGGCGGGAGTCAGGGATACGCAGTATTTT.

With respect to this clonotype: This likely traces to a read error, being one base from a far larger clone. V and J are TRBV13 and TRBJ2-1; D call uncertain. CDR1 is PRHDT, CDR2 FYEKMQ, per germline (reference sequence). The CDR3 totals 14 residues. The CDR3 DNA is TGTGCCACCAGCAGGCCATACGTGGGCAATGAGCAGTTCTTC. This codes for CATSRPYVGNEQFF.

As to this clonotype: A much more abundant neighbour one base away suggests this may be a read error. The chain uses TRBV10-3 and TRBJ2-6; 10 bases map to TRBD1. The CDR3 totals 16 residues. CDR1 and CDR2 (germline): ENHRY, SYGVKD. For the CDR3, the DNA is TGTGCCATCAAAGGGACAGGGGTTTTTGGGGTCAACGTCCTGACTTTC. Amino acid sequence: CAIKGTGVFGVNVLTF.

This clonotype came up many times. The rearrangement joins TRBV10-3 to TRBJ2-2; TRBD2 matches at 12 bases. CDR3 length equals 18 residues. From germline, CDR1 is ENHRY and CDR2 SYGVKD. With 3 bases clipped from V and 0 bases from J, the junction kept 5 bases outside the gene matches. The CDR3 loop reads CAISDRLAGGPNTGELFF. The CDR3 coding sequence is TGTGCCATCAGTGATAGGCTAGCGGGAGGGCCGAACACCGGGGAGCTGTTTTTT.

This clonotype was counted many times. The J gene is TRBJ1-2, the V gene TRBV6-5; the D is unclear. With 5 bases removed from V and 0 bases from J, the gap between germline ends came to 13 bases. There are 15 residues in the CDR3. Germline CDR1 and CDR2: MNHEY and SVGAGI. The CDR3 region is CASSPGGVANYGYTF. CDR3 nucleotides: TGTGCCAGCAGTCCCGGCGGTGTAGCTAACTATGGCTACACCTTC.

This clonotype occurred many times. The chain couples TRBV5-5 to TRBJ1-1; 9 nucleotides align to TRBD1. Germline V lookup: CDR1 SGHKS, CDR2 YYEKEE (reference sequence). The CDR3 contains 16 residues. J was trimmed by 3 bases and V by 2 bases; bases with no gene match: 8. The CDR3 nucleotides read TGTGCCAGCAGCTTCCCGGACAGGGGAATTGACACTGAAGCTTTCTTT. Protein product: CASSFPDRGIDTEAFF. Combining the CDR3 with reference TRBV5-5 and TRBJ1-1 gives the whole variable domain DAGVTQSPTHLIKTRGQQVTLRCSPISGHKSVSWYQQVLGQGPQFIFQYYEKEERGRGNFPDRFSARQFPNYSSELNVNALLLGDSALYLCASSFPDRGIDTEAFFGQGTRLTVV.

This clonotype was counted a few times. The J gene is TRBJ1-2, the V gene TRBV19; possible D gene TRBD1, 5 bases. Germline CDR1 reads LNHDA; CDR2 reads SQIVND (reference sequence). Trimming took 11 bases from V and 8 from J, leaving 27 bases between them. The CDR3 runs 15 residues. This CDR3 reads CAAANPGRSVGGYTF. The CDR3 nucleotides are TGTGCCGCAGCCAACCCGGGACGGAGTGTGGGGGGCTACACCTTC.

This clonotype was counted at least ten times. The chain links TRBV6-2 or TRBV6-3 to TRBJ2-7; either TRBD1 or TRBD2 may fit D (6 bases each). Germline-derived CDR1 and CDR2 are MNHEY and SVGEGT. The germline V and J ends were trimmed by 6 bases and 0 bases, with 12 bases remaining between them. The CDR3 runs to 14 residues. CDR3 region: CASRIGGASYEQYF. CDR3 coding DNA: TGTGCCAGCAGAATCGGGGGCGCCTCCTACGAGCAGTACTTC.

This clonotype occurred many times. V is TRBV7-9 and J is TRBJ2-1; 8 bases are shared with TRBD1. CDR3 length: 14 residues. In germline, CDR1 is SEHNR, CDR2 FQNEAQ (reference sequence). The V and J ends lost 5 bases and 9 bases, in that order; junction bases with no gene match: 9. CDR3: CASSRSDRAGEQFF. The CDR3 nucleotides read TGTGCCAGCAGCCGATCGGACAGGGCTGGTGAGCAGTTCTTC.

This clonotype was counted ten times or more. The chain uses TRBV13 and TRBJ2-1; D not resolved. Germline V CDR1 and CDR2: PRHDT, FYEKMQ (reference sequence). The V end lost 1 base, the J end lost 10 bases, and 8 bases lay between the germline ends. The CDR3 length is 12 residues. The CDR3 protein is CASSLEAREQFF. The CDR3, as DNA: TGTGCCAGCAGCTTAGAGGCTAGGGAGCAGTTCTTC.

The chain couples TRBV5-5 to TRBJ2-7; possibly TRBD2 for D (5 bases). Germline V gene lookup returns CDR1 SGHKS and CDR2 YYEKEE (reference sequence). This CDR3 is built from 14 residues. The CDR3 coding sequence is TGTGTCAGAAGCAGGTTAGACGGGAAGTACGAGCAGTACTTC. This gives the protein CVRSRLDGKYEQYF. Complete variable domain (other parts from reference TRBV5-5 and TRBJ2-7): DAGVTQSPTHLIKTRGQQVTLRCSPISGHKSVSWYQQVLGQGPQFIFQYYEKEERGRGNFPDRFSARQFPNYSSELNVNALLLGDSALYLCVRSRLDGKYEQYFGPGTRLTVT.

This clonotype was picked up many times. CDR3 in amino acids: CASSRCITGGGYGYTF. Written as DNA, the CDR3 is TGTGCCAGCAGCCGCTGCATTACAGGGGGAGGCTATGGCTACACCTTC. J is TRBJ1-2 and V is TRBV5-7, with 8 positions matching TRBD1. TRBV5-7 is recorded as an ORF, its role being uncertain. The V and J ends lost 4 bases and 4 bases, in that order; junction bases with no gene match: 12. The length of the CDR3 is 16 residues.

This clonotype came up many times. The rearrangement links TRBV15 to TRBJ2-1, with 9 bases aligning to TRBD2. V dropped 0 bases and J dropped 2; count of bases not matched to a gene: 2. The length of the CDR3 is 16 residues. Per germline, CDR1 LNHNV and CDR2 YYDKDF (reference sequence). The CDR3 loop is CATSRDASGAYNEQFF. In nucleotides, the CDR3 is TGTGCCACCAGCAGAGATGCTAGCGGGGCCTACAATGAGCAGTTCTTC.